The 19 T cell receptor beta chains below all came from one sample that was sequenced in a study of preoperative IRX-2 immunotherapy in early breast cancer. Treatment indicated: preoperative locoregional IRX-2 cytokine immunotherapy. Clones were sequenced by immunoSEQ multiplex PCR, and TCRdb holds only the in-frame ones, with some missing. This sample has around 39,000 clones, with approximately 94% found just once. The source was tumor tissue, collected after IRX-2 immunotherapy. Source of these receptors: a human donor with breast cancer.

The V gene is TRBV6-6, the J gene TRBJ1-4, with a possible D match to TRBD1 (6 bases). Germline V CDR1 and CDR2: MNHNY, SVGAGI (reference sequence). CDR3 length: 14 amino acids. V gave up 2 bases and J gave up 4 bases, with 8 bases separating them. This chain's CDR3 is CASSYQGSNEKLFF. The CDR3 nucleotides are TGTGCCAGCAGTTACCAGGGGAGTAATGAAAAACTGTTTTTT.

V and J are TRBV11-2 and TRBJ2-3; TRBD2 agrees at 8 bases. The V gene end was trimmed by 4 bases and the J gene end by 2 bases; junction bases not matched to a gene: 14. The length of the CDR3 is 18 residues. Germline V CDR1 and CDR2: SGHAT, FQNNGV. The chain's CDR3 is CASSSSPPAGALTDTQYF. CDR3 DNA sequence: TGTGCCAGCAGCTCTAGCCCCCCAGCGGGGGCCCTCACAGATACGCAGTATTTT.

This clone appeared once. The chain recombines TRBV11-2 with TRBJ1-6; no clear D. This CDR3 comprises 14 residues. Trimming left V 1 base short and J 6 bases short, with 7 bases between. CDR1 and CDR2 from the germline V gene are SGHAT and FQNNGV. The DNA of the CDR3 is TGTGCCAGCAGCTTAGCTCTTAGTAATTCACCCCTCCACTTT. This gives the protein CASSLALSNSPLHF.

V is TRBV7-9 and J is TRBJ1-2; 9 nucleotides line up with TRBD1. The CDR3 sequence is 13 residues long. V trimming: 5 bases; J trimming: 8 bases; junction bases outside the gene matches: 6. From germline, CDR1 is SEHNR and CDR2 FQNEAQ (reference sequence). Here the CDR3 reads CASSDRDREGYTF. The CDR3 nucleotides are TGTGCCAGCAGCGATCGGGACAGGGAGGGCTACACCTTC.

This clone was seen a single time. This chain connects TRBV30 to TRBJ2-3, with 9 bases that match TRBD2. The CDR3 has 14 amino acids. The J segment lost 5 bases and the V segment lost 2 bases, leaving 5 bases of the junction unmatched. Looked up from germline, CDR1 is GTSNPN and CDR2 is SVGIG (reference sequence). The CDR3: CAWSSLRGGDTQYF. CDR3 bases: TGTGCCTGGAGTAGTTTGCGGGGGGGAGATACGCAGTATTTT.

The rearrangement links TRBV4-3 to TRBJ1-4; no firm D call. CDR3 size: 16 residues. Trimming removed 5 bases from V and 3 bases from J, with 16 bases in between. Germline V gene lookup returns CDR1 LGHNA and CDR2 YSLEER. CDR3 sequence (DNA): TGCGCCAGCAGCTTACACCGGGAGTTCCCTAATGAAAAACTGTTTTTT. This encodes CASSLHREFPNEKLFF.

V usage is TRBV28 and J usage is TRBJ2-2; no clear D gene. V lost 6 bases to trimming and J lost 5 bases, with 10 bases between them. Germline lookup yields CDR1 MDHEN and CDR2 SYDVKM. This CDR3 has 13 amino acids. CDR3 region: CASSLHHTGELFF. CDR3 sequence (DNA): TGTGCCAGCAGCCTACACCATACCGGGGAGCTGTTTTTT.

The rearrangement joins TRBV5-4 to TRBJ2-5; 9 bases align to TRBD2. The germline CDR1 and CDR2 sequences are SGHNT and YYREEE (reference sequence). With V trimmed by 3 bases and J by 4 bases, 10 bases remained unmatched. This CDR3 is built from 16 residues. Here the CDR3 reads CASSWDSGSIGETQYF. Written as DNA, the CDR3 is TGTGCCAGCAGCTGGGATAGCGGGAGTATCGGAGAGACCCAGTACTTC. The whole variable domain, filled in from reference TRBV5-4 and TRBJ2-5, reads ETGVTQSPTHLIKTRGQQVTLRCSSQSGHNTVSWYQQALGQGPQFIFQYYREEENGRGNFPPRFSGLQFPNYSSELNVNALELDDSALYLCASSWDSGSIGETQYFGPGTRLLVL.

This chain connects TRBV19 to TRBJ2-1; 9 nucleotides line up with TRBD2. CDR1 and CDR2 from the germline V gene are LNHDA and SQIVND (reference sequence). J was trimmed by 8 bases and V by 3 bases; bases with no gene match: 5. The CDR3 is made up of 14 amino acids. The CDR3 is CASSISGRGYEQFF. CDR3 bases: TGTGCCAGTAGTATTAGCGGGAGAGGTTATGAGCAGTTCTTC. Full variable domain (outside the CDR3, taken from reference TRBV19 and TRBJ2-1): DGGITQSPKYLFRKEGQNVTLSCEQNLNHDAMYWYRQDPGQGLRLIYYSQIVNDFQKGDIAEGYSVSREKKESFPLTVTSAQKNPTAFYLCASSISGRGYEQFFGPGTRLTVL.

This rearrangement joins TRBV29-1 to TRBJ2-7; possibly TRBD2 for D (5 bases). The V gene lost 4 bases and the J gene lost 9 bases, with 19 bases spanning the gap. The CDR3 loop spans 13 amino acids. Germline CDR1 SQVTM, CDR2 ANQGSEA. DNA for the CDR3: TGCAGCGTTGTACTGGACTCAGCGTGGGGGCAGTACTTC. Its translation is CSVVLDSAWGQYF.

V and J are TRBV5-6 and TRBJ2-7, with a tentative D call TRBD1 (8 bases). The V gene's germline CDR1 is SGHDT and CDR2 YYEEEE. The CDR3 runs to 14 residues. V lost 2 bases, J lost 4 bases, and 13 bases lay in between. CDR3 loop: CASSFNRGGYEQYF. The DNA of the CDR3 is TGTGCCAGCAGCTTTAACAGGGGGGGTTACGAGCAGTACTTC.

This chain joins TRBV18 and TRBJ2-5; D possibly uses TRBD1 or TRBD2 (5 bases each). Germline lookup yields CDR1 KGHSH and CDR2 LQKENI. V was clipped by 3 bases and J by 5 bases, with 16 bases between them. The CDR3 runs to 15 residues. The DNA of the CDR3 is TGTGCCAGCTCACCTCAACCGGGGCGACGGGAGACCCAGTACTTC. Encoded protein: CASSPQPGRRETQYF.

The J gene is TRBJ2-1, the V gene TRBV11-3; 13 bases are a match to TRBD2. Germline CDR1 SGHNT, CDR2 YENEEA. The CDR3 is 15 amino acids. Losses at the gene ends were 5 bases for V and 6 bases for J; bases not matched to a gene: 4. The CDR3 loop reads CASSRLAGGGNEQFF. CDR3 nucleotide sequence: TGTGCCAGCAGCAGACTAGCGGGGGGTGGCAATGAGCAGTTCTTC.

V is TRBV4-3 and J is TRBJ2-7; 9 bases are shared with TRBD2. Per the germline V gene, CDR1 is LGHNA and CDR2 is YSLEER. The trim removed 0 bases at V and 7 bases at J, leaving 10 bases unmatched. This CDR3 contains 16 residues. The CDR3 sequence: CASSQDSASGAGEQYF. The CDR3 region has the DNA TGCGCCAGCAGCCAAGATTCGGCTAGCGGGGCGGGAGAGCAGTACTTC.

CDR3 in amino acids: CASSPLNTGELFF. CDR3 bases: TGTGCCAGCAGCCCGTTGAACACCGGGGAGCTGTTTTTT. The gene calls are TRBV7-3 and TRBJ2-2; D call uncertain. V lost 5 bases, J lost 1 base, and 5 bases lay in between. There are 13 residues in the CDR3. CDR1 SGHTA and CDR2 FQGTGA come from the germline V gene.

This sequence joins TRBV4-2 and TRBJ2-7; 9 positions match TRBD1. This CDR3 has 15 residues. The V segment lost 0 bases and the J segment 3 bases; nucleotides outside the gene matches: 3. From germline, CDR1 is LGHNA and CDR2 YNFKEQ. DNA of the CDR3: TGTGCCAGCAGCCAAGACGGGACAGGGAACTACGAGCAGTACTTC. Translated, it gives CASSQDGTGNYEQYF.

The rearrangement uses TRBV7-8 and TRBJ2-7; D may be TRBD2 (5 bases). V dropped 0 bases and J dropped 6 bases, with 18 bases sitting between them. The CDR3 runs 16 residues. Germline V gene lookup returns CDR1 SGHVS and CDR2 FQNEAQ. The CDR3 protein is CASSLALGAPSSEQYF. The CDR3 DNA is TGTGCCAGCAGCTTAGCTTTGGGAGCACCTAGCAGCGAGCAGTACTTC. The whole variable domain, filled in from reference TRBV7-8 and TRBJ2-7, reads GAGVSQSPRYKVAKRGQDVALRCDPISGHVSLFWYQQALGQGPEFLTYFQNEAQLDKSGLPSDRFFAERPEGSVSTLKIQRTQQEDSAVYLCASSLALGAPSSEQYFGPGTRLTVT.

The chain recombines TRBV4-3 with TRBJ1-1; tentatively, D is TRBD1 (6 bases). V was pared by 3 bases and J by 0 bases, with 14 bases between. Germline CDR1 and CDR2: LGHNA and YSLEER. The CDR3 runs to 16 residues. CDR3 nucleotide sequence: TGCGCCAGCAGCCAGGGGGGCAGCCCCATGAACACTGAAGCTTTCTTT. Residues: CASSQGGSPMNTEAFF.

The chain links TRBV5-1 to TRBJ2-2; 9 bases are shared with TRBD2. Germline-derived CDR1 and CDR2 are SGHRS and YFSETQ. V was clipped by 6 bases and J by 5 bases; unmatched bases: 11. The CDR3 is 16 amino acids. The CDR3 nucleotides are TGCGCCAGCACCAAAACCGGGACTAGCCGAACCGGGGAGCTGTTTTTT. Encoded protein: CASTKTGTSRTGELFF.